One sample yielded the 26 T cell receptor beta chains listed below, sequenced in a study of T cell repertoires in cytomegalovirus infection. TCRdb re-derived calls from the reads in MiXCR, one entry per CDR3 protein. The table records approximately 180,000 distinct CDR3 sequences, 15% to 20% of them present only once. Sequencing was performed on CD8+ T cells from PBMCs. Receptors originate from a human donor in good health (CMV status not recorded). Some clones in this sample may be carry-over from other donors' samples.

This clonotype has a count of ten or more. This chain joins TRBV4-1 and TRBJ2-2; D is unclear. V lost 2 bases and J 6 bases, leaving 10 bases between the germline ends. The CDR3 runs 14 residues. Germline V CDR1 and CDR2: MGHRA, YSYEKL. The CDR3: CASSQLLKPGELFF. In nucleotides, the CDR3 is TGCGCCAGCAGCCAACTACTCAAACCCGGGGAGCTGTTTTTT.

The chain recombines TRBV28 with TRBJ1-6; no clear D gene. Germline CDR1 is MDHEN and CDR2 is SYDVKM. The CDR3 is 17 residues long. The V gene lost 5 bases and the J gene lost 10 bases, with 24 bases spanning the gap. The CDR3 coding sequence is TGTGCCAGCAGTCCCTACCGTCGGGGATACCAAGTGTCACCCCTCCACTTT. As protein: CASSPYRRGYQVSPLHF.

In the case of this clonotype: The germline gene is not matched at one end of the junction; a read error may be the cause. This chain joins TRBV6-2 or TRBV6-3 and TRBJ1-5, with D possibly matching TRBD1 (5 bases). The CDR3 totals 17 residues. Germline CDR1 reads MNHEY; CDR2 reads SVGEGT. CDR3 coding DNA: TGTGCCAGCAGTTACCCTACAGGTGAATATAGCGATCAGCCCCAGCATTTT. Protein: CASSYPTGEYSDQPQHF.

The chain combines TRBV30 with TRBJ1-1; D gene unclear. Germline lookup yields CDR1 GTSNPN and CDR2 SVGIG (reference sequence). The CDR3 is made up of 14 amino acids. Trimming removed 5 bases from V and 0 bases from J, with 13 bases in between. CDR3 DNA sequence: TGTGCCTGGGGCCCAGTGGGCCTGAACACTGAAGCTTTCTTT. Translating it yields CAWGPVGLNTEAFF.

This clonotype has just a few counts. J is TRBJ1-1 and V is TRBV13, with TRBD1 matching over 7 bases. V gave up 7 bases and J gave up 5 bases; unmatched junction bases: 10. CDR3 length equals 14 residues. Germline loops: CDR1 PRHDT, CDR2 FYEKMQ (reference sequence). The CDR3 sequence is CASTLWTGFTEAFF. The CDR3 coding sequence is TGTGCCAGCACCCTCTGGACAGGATTTACTGAAGCTTTCTTT.

This clonotype occurred a few times. This chain uses TRBV5-1 with TRBJ2-1, with D perhaps being TRBD1 or TRBD2 (5 bases each). V lost 4 bases and J 6 bases, leaving 17 bases between the germline ends. Germline V CDR1 and CDR2: SGHRS, YFSETQ. The CDR3 length is 15 residues. The chain's CDR3 is CASSLALGVGNEQFF. The CDR3, as DNA: TGCGCCAGCAGCCTAGCTTTGGGGGTTGGCAATGAGCAGTTCTTC.

The rearrangement links TRBV12-3 or TRBV12-4 to TRBJ2-7; D remains ambiguous. The CDR3 runs 12 residues. Trimming shortened V by 8 bases and J by 2 bases, and 10 bases separated the two germline ends. The CDR3 spells CASGKTTYEQYF. The DNA for the CDR3 is TGTGCCAGCGGGAAGACAACCTACGAGCAGTACTTC.

This chain links TRBV6-6 with TRBJ2-7; TRBD1 matches 7 bases. Germline-derived CDR1 and CDR2 are MNHNY and SVGAGI (reference sequence). The CDR3 is made up of 13 amino acids. Losses at the gene ends were 8 bases for V and 5 bases for J; bases not matched to a gene: 9. CDR3 sequence reads: CASSIRTGDEQYF. The CDR3 DNA reads as TGTGCCAGCTCTATTCGGACAGGCGACGAGCAGTACTTC.

This clonotype has more than one count but fewer than ten. The chain uses TRBV6-2 or TRBV6-3 and TRBJ2-5; D gene unclear. Germline V CDR1 and CDR2: MNHEY, SVGEGT. V lost 4 bases and J 2 bases, leaving 11 bases between the germline ends. The CDR3 runs to 14 residues. The CDR3 protein is CASSSLKIQETQYF. DNA for the CDR3: TGTGCCAGCAGTTCACTCAAAATACAAGAGACCCAGTACTTC.

The J gene is TRBJ1-1, the V gene TRBV14, with a tentative D call TRBD1 (6 bases). Per the germline V gene, CDR1 is SGHDN and CDR2 is FVKESK. V was trimmed by 4 bases and J by 0 bases, leaving 15 bases between them. The CDR3 sequence is 16 residues long. The CDR3 bases are TGTGCCAGCAGCCTAGAGGACAGAGCTATGAACACTGAAGCTTTCTTT. Translated: CASSLEDRAMNTEAFF.

This clonotype was picked up a small number of times. This chain links TRBV6-6 with TRBJ1-5; maybe TRBD1 (6 bases). Germline V gene lookup returns CDR1 MNHNY and CDR2 SVGAGI (reference sequence). There are 17 residues in the CDR3. Trimming pared 0 bases from V and 0 bases from J, leaving 12 bases between. CDR3 region: CASSYSKQGYSNQPQHF. For the CDR3, the DNA is TGTGCCAGCAGTTACTCGAAACAGGGCTATAGCAATCAGCCCCAGCATTTT.

This clonotype was seen more than once but under ten times. J is TRBJ2-1 and V is TRBV28; 9 nucleotides agree with TRBD1. The junction had 6 bases not matched to a gene; V was cut back by 7 bases and J by 5 bases. This CDR3 spans 14 amino acids. Germline V gives CDR1 MDHEN, CDR2 SYDVKM. CDR3 residues: CASNEGQGNNEQFF. In DNA form, the CDR3 reads TGTGCCAGCAACGAGGGACAGGGAAACAATGAGCAGTTCTTC.

CDR3 region: CASTIGSSEAFF. For the CDR3, the DNA is TGTGCCAGCACCATTGGGTCTTCTGAAGCTTTCTTT. The chain couples TRBV7-9 to TRBJ1-1; the D is unclear. From germline, CDR1 is SEHNR and CDR2 FQNEAQ (reference sequence). The CDR3 extends over 12 amino acids. The V end was cut by 7 bases, the J end by 6 bases, with 12 bases between.

This clonotype was observed a handful of times. The rearrangement uses TRBV7-9 and TRBJ2-1; the D gene is possibly TRBD1 (6 bases). V lost 0 bases to trimming and J lost 4 bases, with 10 bases between them. Germline V CDR1 and CDR2: SEHNR, FQNEAQ (reference sequence). The CDR3 has 15 amino acids. CDR3 nucleotides: TGTGCCAGCAGCTTAGCACAGGGCCGTTACAATGAGCAGTTCTTC. Translation: CASSLAQGRYNEQFF.

This chain joins TRBV12-3 or TRBV12-4 and TRBJ1-1; D is ambiguous. The V gene lost 4 bases and the J gene lost 4 bases, with 13 bases spanning the gap. The CDR3 has 14 amino acids. CDR3 DNA: TGTGCCAGCAGTTCCCCTGAGATTGGCACTGAAGCTTTCTTT. Encoded protein: CASSSPEIGTEAFF.

The chain uses TRBV7-2 and TRBJ2-3, with a tentative D call TRBD2 (6 bases). The ends were cut back, 1 base at V and 1 base at J, with 12 bases in the middle. The CDR3 contains 16 residues. The germline gives CDR1 SGHTA, CDR2 FQGNSA. For the CDR3, the DNA is TGTGCCAGCAGCTTAGAATTAGGCGGGGGCACAGATACGCAGTATTTT. Amino acid sequence: CASSLELGGGTDTQYF.

In this sample, this clonotype turned up a few times. The chain couples TRBV19 to TRBJ1-4; D gene unclear. V was shortened by 3 bases and J by 5 bases, with 13 bases between the two germline ends. Germline V gene data show CDR1 as LNHDA and CDR2 as SQIVND (reference sequence). CDR3 length: 15 residues. CDR3 nucleotide sequence: TGTGCCAGTAGTATCCTACCAAGCCTCAATGAAAAACTGTTTTTT. Amino acid sequence: CASSILPSLNEKLFF.

There are a few counts of this clonotype. Written as DNA, the CDR3 is TGCAGCGTTTCCGCTAATCTAGCGGGGGAAAACAATGAGCAGTTCTTC. This translates into CSVSANLAGENNEQFF. The V and J genes are TRBV29-1 and TRBJ2-1; 10 nucleotides line up with TRBD2. Germline loops: CDR1 SQVTM, CDR2 ANQGSEA. V gave up 5 bases and J gave up 5 bases; unmatched junction bases: 12. This CDR3 spans 16 amino acids.

The rearrangement uses TRBV7-2 and TRBJ2-5; D gene unclear. The germline V and J ends were trimmed by 2 bases and 4 bases, with 14 bases remaining between them. The CDR3 is 15 residues long. The germline CDR1 and CDR2 sequences are SGHTA and FQGNSA. CDR3 nucleotide sequence: TGTGCCAGCAGCTTATTAAGTGCACACAGAGAGACCCAGTACTTC. It encodes CASSLLSAHRETQYF. The entire variable domain, with the rest obtained from reference TRBV7-2 and TRBJ2-5, is as follows: GAGVSQSPSNKVTEKGKDVELRCDPISGHTALYWYRQSLGQGLEFLIYFQGNSAPDKSGLPSDRFSAERTGGSVSTLTIQRTQQEDSAVYLCASSLLSAHRETQYFGPGTRLLVL.

This clonotype was seen a few times. The chain carries TRBV7-9 and TRBJ2-7, with 7 bases aligning to TRBD1. The junction had 6 bases not matched to a gene; V was cut back by 5 bases and J by 5 bases. The CDR3 extends over 13 amino acids. Germline CDR1 SEHNR, CDR2 FQNEAQ (reference sequence). The CDR3 is CASSPTGIHEQYF. Here the CDR3 DNA reads TGTGCCAGCAGCCCGACAGGGATCCACGAGCAGTACTTC.

In DNA, the CDR3 is TGTGCCAGCAGTATGGGCAGTGCCTACGAGCAGTACTTC. It codes for CASSMGSAYEQYF. J is TRBJ2-7 and V is TRBV12-3 or TRBV12-4, with D unclear. This CDR3 region has 13 residues. The V end was cut by 5 bases, the J end by 2 bases, with 10 bases between.

This clonotype appeared a few times. The chain links TRBV7-9 to TRBJ1-2; D unclear. The CDR3 totals 17 residues. Germline lookup yields CDR1 SEHNR and CDR2 FQNEAQ (reference sequence). Between the trimmed V and J ends, which lost 1 base and 1 base, there was a span of 16 bases. CDR3 residues: CASSLGREFTLNYGYTF. The DNA of the CDR3 is TGTGCCAGCAGCTTAGGGAGGGAATTTACGCTTAACTATGGCTACACCTTC.

There are a few counts of this clonotype. The CDR3, as DNA: TGTGCCAGCAGTCCCAGCCGACAGGGGGCGCGAGAGACCCAGTACTTC. It is translated as CASSPSRQGARETQYF. This chain uses TRBV28 with TRBJ2-5; 10 positions match TRBD1. V trimming: 5 bases; J trimming: 4 bases; junction bases outside the gene matches: 10. The CDR3 has 16 residues. The germline V gene encodes CDR1 MDHEN and CDR2 SYDVKM. The full variable domain, in which reference TRBV28 and TRBJ2-5 provide the parts outside the CDR3, is DVKVTQSSRYLVKRTGEKVFLECVQDMDHENMFWYRQDPGLGLRLIYFSYDVKMKEKGDIPEGYSVSREKKERFSLILESASTNQTSMYLCASSPSRQGARETQYFGPGTRLLVL.

In its sample, this clonotype was seen many times. The chain carries TRBV7-2 and TRBJ2-1, with D tentatively TRBD2 (5 bases). V lost 5 bases and J 2 bases, leaving 19 bases between the germline ends. There are 17 residues in the CDR3. Germline V gene lookup returns CDR1 SGHTA and CDR2 FQGNSA. CDR3 bases: TGTGCCAGCAGCCCATTCGTAGAGCGTAGCGCCTACAATGAGCAGTTCTTC. Protein: CASSPFVERSAYNEQFF.

The CDR3 loop is CASSLNQAYEQYF. The CDR3 nucleotides are TGTGCCAGCAGCTTGAATCAGGCCTACGAGCAGTACTTC. The J gene is TRBJ2-7, the V gene TRBV5-5; the D is unclear. This CDR3 is 13 amino acids long. The V and J ends lost 1 base and 2 bases respectively, with 7 bases between them. Germline assignment: CDR1 SGHKS and CDR2 YYEKEE (reference sequence).

V and J are TRBV7-9 and TRBJ2-1, with 9 nucleotides matching TRBD2. The CDR3 extends over 16 amino acids. Germline CDR1 SEHNR, CDR2 FQNEAQ (reference sequence). Germline trimming cut 5 bases from V and 7 bases from J; bases unmatched to any gene: 12. CDR3 nucleotide sequence: TGTGCCAGCAGCGAGGCGCTAGCGGGGCTCTGGAATGAGCAGTTCTTC. This codes for CASSEALAGLWNEQFF.